The T cell receptor (beta chain) described here comes from a study of cytotoxic CD8 clonotypes in ibrutinib-treated CLL. The CDR3 has 14 residues. Per germline, CDR1 SGHTA and CDR2 FQGNSA. The V and J ends lost 4 bases and 2 bases respectively, with 11 bases between them. Only in-frame clones appear in the TCRdb table, and some are missing; sequencing was by immunoSEQ multiplex PCR. The data contain about 140,000 clones, more than 85% of them seen just once; the ten biggest clones take up 10% to 11%. The chain joins TRBV7-2 to TRBJ1-2; no definite D call. This sequence originates from a human donor with chronic lymphocytic leukemia. The sequenced sample was PBMCs, obtained after 12 months of ibrutinib treatment. This chain's CDR3 is CASSSYLGNYGYTF. Here the CDR3 DNA reads TGTGCCAGCAGCTCGTATCTGGGGAACTATGGCTACACCTTC.